This passage covers 14 T cell receptor beta chains from one sample sequenced in a study of shared clonotypes between healthy human individuals. TCRdb's table, derived via immunoSEQ multiplex PCR, lists solely in-frame clones and lacks some. The top ten clones hold 0.9% to 1.4% of a sample with over 2 million clones, about 94% of them seen once. The naive CD8 subset, CD45RO-negative cells positively selected for CCR7, excluded terminally differentiated effector memory CD45RA+ cells. Sequenced: naive CD8+ T cells sorted from blood. The origin of the receptors is a man between 18 and 35 years old in good health.

This chain connects TRBV6-5 to TRBJ2-3, with 13 positions matching TRBD2. The ends lost 2 bases at V and 6 bases at J; junction bases unmatched: 5. Germline V gene lookup returns CDR1 MNHEY and CDR2 SVGAGI. This CDR3 spans 16 amino acids. CDR3 nucleotides: TGTGCCAGCAGTTACACTAGCGGGGGGGAAGCGGATACGCAGTATTTT. The encoded protein is CASSYTSGGEADTQYF.

This chain joins TRBV4-1 and TRBJ2-7; D is unclear. The CDR3 spans 14 residues. The germline V and J ends were trimmed by 0 bases and 0 bases, with 6 bases remaining between them. Germline-derived CDR1 and CDR2 are MGHRA and YSYEKL. The CDR3 coding sequence is TGCGCCAGCAGCCAAGAATCCAACTCCTACGAGCAGTACTTC. Its protein product is CASSQESNSYEQYF.

V usage is TRBV7-9 and J usage is TRBJ2-7; D not resolved. The V gene's germline CDR1 is SEHNR and CDR2 FQNEAQ (reference sequence). V dropped 1 base and J dropped 5 bases, with 9 bases sitting between them. This CDR3 is built from 13 residues. DNA for the CDR3: TGTGCCAGCAGCTTAGAAGGATGGGACGAGCAGTACTTC. Translation: CASSLEGWDEQYF.

The gene calls are TRBV13 and TRBJ2-1; 10 nucleotides line up with TRBD2. The length of the CDR3 is 17 residues. Germline CDR1 PRHDT, CDR2 FYEKMQ (reference sequence). V trimming: 4 bases; J trimming: 7 bases; junction bases outside the gene matches: 13. The CDR3 bases are TGTGCCAGCAGCTCGGGGACTACTAGCGGGACTTGGAATGAGCAGTTCTTC. It codes for CASSSGTTSGTWNEQFF. Looking up the rest from reference TRBV13 and TRBJ2-1 gives the full variable domain: AAGVIQSPRHLIKEKRETATLKCYPIPRHDTVYWYQQGPGQDPQFLISFYEKMQSDKGSIPDRFSAQQFSDYHSELNMSSLELGDSALYFCASSSGTTSGTWNEQFFGPGTRLTVL.

The gene calls are TRBV23-1 and TRBJ1-5; possibly TRBD1 for D (5 bases). TRBV23-1 is marked as an open reading frame, function uncertain. The CDR3 consists of 15 residues. Trimming took off 3 bases at V and 1 base at J, with 10 bases between the two ends. The CDR3 sequence is CASSQGENSNQPQHF. CDR3 DNA: TGCGCCAGCAGTCAGGGGGAGAACAGCAATCAGCCCCAGCATTTT.

This clone was seen only once. The CDR3 sequence is CASSQGTSGRIEQFF. CDR3 in DNA: TGCGCCAGCAGCCAAGGGACTAGCGGGAGAATCGAGCAGTTCTTC. The chain links TRBV4-1 to TRBJ2-1, with 13 bases fitting TRBD2. Trimming removed 1 base from V and 10 bases from J; junction bases left unmatched: 4. This CDR3 comprises 15 residues. Looked up from germline, CDR1 is MGHRA and CDR2 is YSYEKL.

This sequence joins TRBV28 and TRBJ2-7; TRBD1 matches at 7 bases. Losses at the gene ends were 5 bases for V and 3 bases for J; bases not matched to a gene: 10. This CDR3 has 15 residues. The V gene's germline CDR1 is MDHEN and CDR2 SYDVKM. CDR3 bases: TGTGCCAGCAGTCCACACACAGGGGACCGCTACGAGCAGTACTTC. Amino acids: CASSPHTGDRYEQYF.

Only one count was recorded for this clone. The V call is TRBV7-9, the J call TRBJ2-7; tentatively, D is TRBD2 (5 bases). V was cut by 5 bases and J by 6 bases, with 17 bases left in between. Germline CDR1 is SEHNR and CDR2 is FQNEAQ (reference sequence). The CDR3 sequence is 14 residues long. CDR3 residues: CASSEPLRGSEQYF. The DNA of the CDR3 is TGTGCCAGCAGCGAACCTCTTCGGGGAAGCGAGCAGTACTTC.

The genes are TRBV2 and TRBJ2-1; the match to TRBD1 covers 9 bases. CDR3 length equals 14 residues. Germline CDR1 reads SNHLY; CDR2 reads FYNNEI. Losses at the gene ends were 7 bases for V and 5 bases for J; bases not matched to a gene: 6. In DNA, the CDR3 is TGTGCCAGCATGCCGACAGGGGGAAACAATGAGCAGTTCTTC. It encodes CASMPTGGNNEQFF.

Turning to this clone: This sample also contains other DNA sequences that code for the same CDR3. The chain links TRBV6-5 to TRBJ1-2; D remains unclear. Germline V lookup: CDR1 MNHEY, CDR2 SVGAGI. This CDR3 is built from 12 residues. The ends were cut back, 0 bases at V and 11 bases at J, with 10 bases in the middle. The DNA of the CDR3 is TGTGCCAGCAGTTACTCAGGATTAGGGTACACCTTC. Translation gives CASSYSGLGYTF.

The CDR3 DNA reads TGCGCCAGCAGCCAATTTGGGGACGAGCAGTACTTC. It is translated as CASSQFGDEQYF. The genes are TRBV4-1 and TRBJ2-7; D is unclear. Trimming took 2 bases from V and 5 from J, leaving 7 bases between them. The CDR3 sequence is 12 residues long. The germline CDR1 and CDR2 sequences are MGHRA and YSYEKL.

The chain uses TRBV7-6 and TRBJ1-1; D ambiguous. Trimming removed 5 bases from V and 4 bases from J, with 14 bases in between. The CDR3 consists of 14 residues. Per the germline V gene, CDR1 is SGHVS and CDR2 is FNYEAQ. The CDR3 coding sequence is TGTGCCAGCAGCCCGGGAACGTCAGTCACTGAAGCTTTCTTT. Amino acid sequence: CASSPGTSVTEAFF. Full variable domain (rest looked up from reference TRBV7-6 and TRBJ1-1): GAGVSQSPRYKVTKRGQDVALRCDPISGHVSLYWYRQALGQGPEFLTYFNYEAQQDKSGLPNDRFSAERPEGSISTLTIQRTEQRDSAMYRCASSPGTSVTEAFFGQGTRLTVV.

The chain combines TRBV4-3 with TRBJ2-3; D perhaps matches TRBD2 (6 bases). Trimming removed 0 bases at V and 7 bases at J, with 11 bases between. The CDR3 extends over 14 amino acids. The germline V gene has CDR1 LGHNA and CDR2 YSLEER. CDR3 region: CASSQERRGYTQYF. DNA for the CDR3: TGCGCCAGCAGCCAAGAAAGGAGGGGATATACGCAGTATTTT.

This clone was seen just once. V and J are TRBV7-9 and TRBJ2-5, with D unresolved. CDR1 is SEHNR and CDR2 is FQNEAQ in the germline V gene (reference sequence). This CDR3 has 15 residues. The germline V and J ends were trimmed by 5 bases and 3 bases, with 16 bases remaining between them. The CDR3 nucleotides are TGTGCCAGCAGCCCTTTGACCGACGAAAAAGAGACCCAGTACTTC. The encoded protein is CASSPLTDEKETQYF.